The clone carrying this T cell receptor (beta chain) was seen just once. The data belong to a study of blood T cell repertoires in COVID-19. Assay: immunoSEQ multiplex PCR; the TCRdb copy retains only in-frame clones and omits some. This table holds some 200,000 clones, over 75% found once. This CDR3 spans 16 amino acids. Trimming left V 4 bases short and J 5 bases short, with 21 bases between. Germline V gene sequence: CDR1 LNHDA, CDR2 SQIVND (reference sequence). The sample was peripheral blood. The receptor was derived from a man older than 75 with acute or convalescent COVID-19. The chain combines TRBV19 with TRBJ2-7; weak D call: TRBD1 (6 bases). The CDR3 loop reads CASSTQQGVSRDEQYF. In DNA, the CDR3 is TGTGCCAGTAGTACCCAACAGGGAGTTTCCAGGGACGAGCAGTACTTC.